Below are 23 T cell receptor beta chains sequenced from a single sample in a study of spatial heterogeneity in lung cancer. Broader study findings: Counts of expanded alpha and beta TCRs within tumors tracked the tumor nonsynonymous mutation count.

In TCRdb, the 5' RACE reads were re-called with MiXCR into one record per CDR3 protein. Of fewer than 7,500 distinct CDR3 sequences in the sample, approximately 17% were seen once. Time point: sample taken at primary tumor resection. Antigens of these TCRs are unknown. Source: lung tumor tissue, taken at surgery. Receptors were obtained from a female donor with early-stage non-small cell lung cancer.

This clonotype came up a few times. V and J are TRBV12-3 or TRBV12-4 and TRBJ2-5; 10 nucleotides match TRBD1. The length of the CDR3 is 15 residues. The junction had 7 bases not matched to a gene; V was cut back by 5 bases and J by 4 bases. CDR3 residues: CASSSRDRGRETQYF. In nucleotides, the CDR3 is TGTGCCAGCAGTAGCCGGGACAGGGGTAGAGAGACCCAGTACTTC.

The table lists this clonotype with a few counts. This chain uses TRBV29-1 with TRBJ2-4, with D perhaps assigned TRBD1 or TRBD2 (5 bases each). V lost 3 bases and J 6 bases, leaving 9 bases between the germline ends. CDR3 length equals 12 residues. CDR1 and CDR2 (germline): SQVTM, ANQGSEA. The CDR3: CSVDGGTNIQYF. CDR3 nucleotide sequence: TGCAGCGTTGATGGGGGTACAAACATTCAGTACTTC. Complete variable domain (other parts from reference TRBV29-1 and TRBJ2-4): SAVISQKPSRDICQRGTSLTIQCQVDSQVTMMFWYRQQPGQSLTLIATANQGSEATYESGFVIDKFPISRPNLTFSTLTVSNMSPEDSSIYLCSVDGGTNIQYFGAGTRLSVL.

V gene TRBV6-5 combines with J gene TRBJ2-5, with 9 bases fitting TRBD2. The V and J ends lost 2 bases and 4 bases, in that order; junction bases with no gene match: 2. CDR3 length equals 14 residues. The germline V gene encodes CDR1 MNHEY and CDR2 SVGAGI. The CDR3 DNA reads as TGTGCCAGCAGTTACGCGGGGGGGGGAGAGACCCAGTACTTC. Protein sequence: CASSYAGGGETQYF.

This clonotype counts as medium-sized. The rearrangement links TRBV11-3 to TRBJ2-3, with 9 nucleotides matching TRBD2. V dropped 4 bases and J dropped 3; count of bases not matched to a gene: 2. Germline CDR1 and CDR2: SGHNT and YENEEA. There are 14 residues in the CDR3. The CDR3 reads CASSSSGDTDTQYF. The CDR3 coding sequence is TGTGCCAGCAGCTCTAGCGGGGATACAGATACGCAGTATTTT.

This clonotype was counted a few times. The chain uses TRBV27 and TRBJ2-3; D might be TRBD2 (5 bases). Germline CDR1 MNHEY, CDR2 SMNVEV (reference sequence). Trimming stripped 4 bases from V and 7 bases from J, with 9 bases between. The CDR3 length is 12 residues. The CDR3 DNA sequence: TGTGCCAGCAGTTACGCCGGGAATACGCAGTATTTT. As protein: CASSYAGNTQYF.

The genes are TRBV7-8 and TRBJ2-2; D not certain. The CDR3 covers 16 residues. The V and J ends lost 1 base and 2 bases respectively, with 11 bases between them. Germline CDR1 SGHVS, CDR2 FQNEAQ. CDR3 sequence: CASSLGPGPNTGELFF. Written as DNA, the CDR3 is TGTGCCAGCAGCTTAGGCCCAGGTCCAAACACCGGGGAGCTGTTTTTT.

This clonotype was recorded a few times. The chain recombines TRBV20-1 with TRBJ2-7; possible D gene TRBD2, 7 bases. CDR1 and CDR2 (germline): DFQATT, SNEGSKA (reference sequence). This CDR3 has 16 residues. V gave up 5 bases and J gave up 3 bases, with 23 bases separating them. The CDR3 is CSAASPSGGFGYEQYF. CDR3 bases: TGCAGTGCTGCGTCACCCTCGGGGGGCTTTGGCTACGAGCAGTACTTC.

This clonotype is categorized as medium-sized (0.01 to 0.1%). V gene TRBV7-6 combines with J gene TRBJ2-5, with D possibly called TRBD1 or TRBD2 (5 bases each). CDR3 size: 17 residues. Germline-derived CDR1 and CDR2 are SGHVS and FNYEAQ. Trimming took off 1 base at V and 2 bases at J, with 17 bases between the two ends. The CDR3 DNA reads TGTGCCAGCAGCTTAGTTCTGGCAGGGACCACGCAAGAGACCCAGTACTTC. Its protein is CASSLVLAGTTQETQYF.

In this sample, this clonotype is medium-sized. The V call is TRBV20-1, the J call TRBJ2-3; 11 bases are a match to TRBD2. Germline-derived CDR1 and CDR2 are DFQATT and SNEGSKA (reference sequence). The CDR3 has 18 residues. Germline trimming cut 1 base from V and 5 bases from J; bases unmatched to any gene: 14. CDR3 amino acids: CSARGEGFSGGARDTQYF. CDR3 DNA: TGCAGTGCTAGAGGAGAAGGCTTTAGCGGGGGGGCCCGAGATACGCAGTATTTT.

This clonotype is judged medium-sized. V gene TRBV4-2 combines with J gene TRBJ2-3; D may be TRBD2 (6 bases). CDR3 size: 16 residues. Germline V gene sequence: CDR1 LGHNA, CDR2 YNFKEQ. V lost 1 base, J lost 2 bases, and 13 bases lay in between. CDR3 nucleotide sequence: TGTGCCAGCAGCCAAGGATCCGGGACTTTCACAGATACGCAGTATTTT. This codes for CASSQGSGTFTDTQYF.

This clonotype occurred a few times. The rearrangement links TRBV5-1 to TRBJ1-1; the D is unclear. Per the germline V gene, CDR1 is SGHRS and CDR2 is YFSETQ. CDR3 length equals 13 residues. V was clipped by 4 bases and J by 1 base, with 8 bases between them. CDR3 loop: CASSLGANTEAFF. For the CDR3, the DNA is TGCGCCAGCAGCCTGGGAGCGAACACTGAAGCTTTCTTT.

The chain joins TRBV24-1 to TRBJ2-3, with a weak D call TRBD2 (6 bases). The V gene's germline CDR1 is KGHDR and CDR2 SFDVKD. The CDR3 has 15 residues. Trimming cost V 3 bases and J 6 bases, with 15 bases left between them. The CDR3: CATSDPNSGVDTQYF. In DNA form, the CDR3 reads TGTGCCACCAGTGATCCAAATTCGGGAGTTGATACGCAGTATTTT.

V usage is TRBV29-1 and J usage is TRBJ1-4, with D perhaps matching TRBD1 (5 bases). The V end lost 6 bases, the J end lost 12 bases, and 14 bases lay between the germline ends. Germline values: CDR1 SQVTM, CDR2 ANQGSEA. This CDR3 region has 11 residues. The CDR3, as DNA: TGCAGCGTGGGGCAAGGAATGGAACTGTTTTTT. Its translation: CSVGQGMELFF.

The genes are TRBV6-1 and TRBJ2-7, with 7 nucleotides matching TRBD1. Germline CDR1 reads MNHNS; CDR2 reads SASEGT. The CDR3 covers 11 residues. After removal of 6 bases from V and 11 bases from J, the junction contained 7 bases not matched to a gene. CDR3 sequence (DNA): TGTGCCAGCAGCGAAAACAGGGGAGAGTACTTC. The encoded protein is CASSENRGEYF.

The chain links TRBV7-9 to TRBJ1-6; 7 nucleotides align to TRBD1. J lost 9 bases, V lost 1 base, and 6 bases had no gene match. Germline CDR1 SEHNR, CDR2 FQNEAQ (reference sequence). This CDR3 spans 15 amino acids. DNA for the CDR3: TGTGCCAGCAGCTTAGGGCAGGGGGAGAGTTCACCCCTCCACTTT. Translation gives CASSLGQGESSPLHF. The full variable domain, its missing parts supplied by reference TRBV7-9 and TRBJ1-6, is DTGVSQNPRHKITKRGQNVTFRCDPISEHNRLYWYRQTLGQGPEFLTYFQNEAQLEKSRLLSDRFSAERPKGSFSTLEIQRTEQGDSAMYLCASSLGQGESSPLHFGNGTRLTVT.

This clonotype is labeled medium-sized. The rearrangement links TRBV24-1 to TRBJ2-3, with D perhaps given as TRBD1 or TRBD2 (6 bases each). CDR3 length: 14 amino acids. V was trimmed by 4 bases and J by 2 bases, leaving 9 bases between them. Germline V gives CDR1 KGHDR, CDR2 SFDVKD. DNA of the CDR3: TGTGCCACCAGTGACCGGGGGCACACAGATACGCAGTATTTT. Translating it yields CATSDRGHTDTQYF.

This clonotype was counted between two and nine times. The V call is TRBV18, the J call TRBJ2-1; D possibly uses TRBD1 or TRBD2 (5 bases each). Germline V CDR1 and CDR2: KGHSH, LQKENI. V lost 2 bases to trimming and J lost 5 bases, with 10 bases between them. The CDR3 consists of 14 residues. CDR3 protein: CASSPGTLNNEQFF. Written as DNA, the CDR3 is TGTGCCAGCTCACCAGGGACGCTAAACAATGAGCAGTTCTTC.

J is TRBJ2-5 and V is TRBV12-3 or TRBV12-4, with 8 bases lining up with TRBD1. This CDR3 comprises 14 residues. V lost 3 bases and J lost 2; bases outside the gene matches: 2. Here the CDR3 reads CASSFGTGQETQYF. The CDR3 nucleotides are TGTGCCAGCAGTTTTGGGACAGGACAAGAGACCCAGTACTTC.

V is TRBV7-2 and J is TRBJ2-1; D possibly corresponds to TRBD1 (5 bases). Deletions cut 6 bases from V and 0 bases from J, with 12 bases between. This CDR3 contains 15 residues. The germline V gene encodes CDR1 SGHTA and CDR2 FQGNSA. The chain's CDR3 is CASRMTASSYNEQFF. CDR3 bases: TGTGCCAGCAGAATGACAGCAAGCTCCTACAATGAGCAGTTCTTC.

The rearrangement joins TRBV6-5 to TRBJ1-1; no clear D gene. The V end lost 0 bases, the J end lost 6 bases, and 11 bases lay between the germline ends. Germline loops: CDR1 MNHEY, CDR2 SVGAGI. The CDR3 consists of 14 residues. CDR3 coding DNA: TGTGCCAGCAGTTACTCAAGACATTTCTCTGAAGCTTTCTTT. Translated: CASSYSRHFSEAFF.

The J gene is TRBJ2-2, the V gene TRBV27, with D uncertain. The V gene lost 5 bases and the J gene lost 3 bases, with 1 base spanning the gap. The germline gives CDR1 MNHEY, CDR2 SMNVEV (reference sequence). This CDR3 is built from 11 residues. The CDR3 DNA reads as TGTGCCAGCAGTCACACCGGGGAGCTGTTTTTT. This translates into CASSHTGELFF.

V gene TRBV10-3 combines with J gene TRBJ2-7; TRBD1 aligns across 7 bases. V gave up 4 bases and J gave up 3 bases; unmatched junction bases: 6. CDR1 is ENHRY, CDR2 SYGVKD, per germline. CDR3 length equals 14 residues. CDR3 in DNA: TGTGCCATCAGTGGACAGGGTGTTGGCTACGAGCAGTACTTC. Translating it yields CAISGQGVGYEQYF.

CDR3 in amino acids: CASSLRGAGEEQYF. The CDR3 region has the DNA TGTGCCAGCAGTTTAAGGGGGGCAGGTGAAGAGCAGTACTTC. The chain employs TRBV28 and TRBJ2-7; D assignment may be TRBD1 or TRBD2 (6 bases each). The germline CDR1 and CDR2 sequences are MDHEN and SYDVKM. V was cut by 2 bases and J by 7 bases, with 15 bases left in between. The CDR3 totals 14 residues.